This T cell receptor beta chain was profiled in a study of blood T cell repertoires in COVID-19. The CDR3 consists of 15 residues. The V end was cut by 0 bases, the J end by 8 bases, with 14 bases between. CDR1 is SGHTA, CDR2 FQGNSA, per germline. TCRdb's copy holds only in-frame clones and misses some; the assay was immunoSEQ multiplex PCR. The sample carries nearly 40,000 clones, approximately 89% recorded once. The TCR sequence derives from a woman aged 70 to 79 with acute or convalescent COVID-19. Sequenced material: peripheral blood. The chain is built from TRBV7-2 and TRBJ2-4; no definite D call. As DNA, the CDR3 is TGTGCCAGCAGCTTAGCTGGCCCCCAGGTCGACATTCAGTACTTC. This translates into CASSLAGPQVDIQYF.